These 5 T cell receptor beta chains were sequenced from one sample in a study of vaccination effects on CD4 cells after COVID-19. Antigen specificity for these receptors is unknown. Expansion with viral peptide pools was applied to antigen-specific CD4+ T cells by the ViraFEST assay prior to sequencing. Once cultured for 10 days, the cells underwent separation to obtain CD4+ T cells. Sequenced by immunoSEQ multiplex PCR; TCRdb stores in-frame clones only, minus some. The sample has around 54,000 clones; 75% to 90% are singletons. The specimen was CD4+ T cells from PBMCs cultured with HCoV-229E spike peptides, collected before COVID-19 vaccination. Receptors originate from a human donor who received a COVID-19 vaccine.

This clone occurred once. The DNA for the CDR3 is TGTGCCAGCAGCTTACGGGGGGACAGGGTGGATAACTACACCTTC. It codes for CASSLRGDRVDNYTF. This chain links TRBV7-3 with TRBJ1-2; 9 nucleotides agree with TRBD1. Germline-derived CDR1 and CDR2 are SGHTA and FQGTGA. J was trimmed by 10 bases and V by 2 bases; bases with no gene match: 11. The CDR3 runs to 15 residues.

CDR3 sequence reads: CATRGGGYSYNEQFF. The CDR3 region has the DNA TGTGCCACCAGGGGAGGGGGTTACTCCTACAATGAGCAGTTCTTC. V usage is TRBV25-1 and J usage is TRBJ2-1, with a weak D call TRBD2 (7 bases). This CDR3 contains 15 residues. V was clipped by 10 bases and J by 0 bases, with 16 bases between them. Germline V gene lookup returns CDR1 MGHDK and CDR2 SYGVNS.

This chain's CDR3 is CASSRLNQDTGELFF. The CDR3 bases are TGTGCCAGCAGCCGCCTAAACCAGGACACCGGGGAGCTGTTTTTT. The gene calls are TRBV5-5 and TRBJ2-2, with D hard to call. Germline loops: CDR1 SGHKS, CDR2 YYEKEE (reference sequence). The CDR3 contains 15 residues. V lost 4 bases to trimming and J lost 3 bases, with 13 bases between them. The whole variable domain, remainder taken from reference TRBV5-5 and TRBJ2-2, is DAGVTQSPTHLIKTRGQQVTLRCSPISGHKSVSWYQQVLGQGPQFIFQYYEKEERGRGNFPDRFSARQFPNYSSELNVNALLLGDSALYLCASSRLNQDTGELFFGEGSRLTVL.

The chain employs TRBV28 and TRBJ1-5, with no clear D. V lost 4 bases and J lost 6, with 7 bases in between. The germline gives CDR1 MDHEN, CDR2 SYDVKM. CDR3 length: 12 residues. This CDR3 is CASSSKGQPQHF. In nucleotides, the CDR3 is TGTGCCAGCAGTTCGAAGGGTCAGCCCCAGCATTTT.

The CDR3 sequence is CTSSQEPVVRDTQYF. In nucleotides, the CDR3 is TGCACCAGCAGCCAAGAGCCGGTAGTCAGGGATACGCAGTATTTT. The V gene is TRBV1, the J gene TRBJ2-3; TRBD1, as called in the table, went unchecked against the DNA. TRBV1 is reported as a pseudogene. CDR3 length: 15 residues.